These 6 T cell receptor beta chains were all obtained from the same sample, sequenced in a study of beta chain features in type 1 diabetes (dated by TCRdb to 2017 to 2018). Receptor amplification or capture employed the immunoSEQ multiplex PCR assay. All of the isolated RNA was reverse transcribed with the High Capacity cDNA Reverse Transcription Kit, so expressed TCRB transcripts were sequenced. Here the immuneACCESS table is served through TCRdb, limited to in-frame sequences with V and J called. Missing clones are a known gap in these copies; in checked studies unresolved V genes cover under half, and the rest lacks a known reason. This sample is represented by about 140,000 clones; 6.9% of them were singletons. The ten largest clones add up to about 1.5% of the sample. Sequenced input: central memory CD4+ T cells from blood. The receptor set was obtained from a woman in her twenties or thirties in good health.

CDR3 sequence: CASSLDRGYEQYF. DNA for the CDR3: TGTGCCAGCAGCTTGGACAGGGGATACGAGCAGTACTTC. The chain couples TRBV5-4 to TRBJ2-7; 7 bases agree with TRBD1. V gave up 0 bases and J gave up 4 bases; unmatched junction bases: 1. Germline V gene data show CDR1 as SGHNT and CDR2 as YYREEE (reference sequence). The CDR3 length is 13 residues.

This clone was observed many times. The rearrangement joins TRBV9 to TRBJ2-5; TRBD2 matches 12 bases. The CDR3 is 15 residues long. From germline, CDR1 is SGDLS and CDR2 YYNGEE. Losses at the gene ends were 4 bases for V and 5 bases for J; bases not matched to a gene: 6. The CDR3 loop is CASSPGLAGRETQYF. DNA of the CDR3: TGTGCCAGCAGCCCAGGACTAGCGGGACGGGAGACCCAGTACTTC.

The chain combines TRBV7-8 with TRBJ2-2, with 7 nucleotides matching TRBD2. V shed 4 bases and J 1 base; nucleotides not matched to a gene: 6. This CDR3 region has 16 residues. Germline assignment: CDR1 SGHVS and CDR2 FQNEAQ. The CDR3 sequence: CASSSDGGRNTGELFF. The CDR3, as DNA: TGTGCCAGCAGCTCAGATGGCGGGAGGAACACCGGGGAGCTGTTTTTT.

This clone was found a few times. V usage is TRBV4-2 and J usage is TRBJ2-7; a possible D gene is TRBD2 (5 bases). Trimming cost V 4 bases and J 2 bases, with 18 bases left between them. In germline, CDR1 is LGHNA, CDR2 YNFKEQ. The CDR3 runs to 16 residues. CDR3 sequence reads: CASSLSAGPKTYEQYF. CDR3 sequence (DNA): TGTGCCAGCAGCCTTAGCGCAGGACCGAAGACCTACGAGCAGTACTTC.

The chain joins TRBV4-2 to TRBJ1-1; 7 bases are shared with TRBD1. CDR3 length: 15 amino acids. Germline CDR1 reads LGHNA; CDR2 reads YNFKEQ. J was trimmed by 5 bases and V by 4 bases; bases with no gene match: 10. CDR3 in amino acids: CASSRGSDRATEAFF. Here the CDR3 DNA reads TGTGCCAGCAGCCGAGGCTCAGACAGGGCGACTGAAGCTTTCTTT.

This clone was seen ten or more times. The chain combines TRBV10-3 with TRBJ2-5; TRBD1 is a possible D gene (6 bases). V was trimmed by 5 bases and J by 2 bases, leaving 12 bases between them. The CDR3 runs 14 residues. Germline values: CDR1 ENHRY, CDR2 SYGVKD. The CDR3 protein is CAISIRGDQETQYF. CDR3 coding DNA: TGTGCCATCAGTATCAGGGGAGATCAAGAGACCCAGTACTTC.